What follows is one T cell receptor (beta chain) and its context. Its antigen is as yet unknown. Alongside a J-beta primer mix, a sample-barcoded 5' primer served in a second PCR lasting roughly 6 to 11 cycles. TCRdb independently ran MiXCR on the 5' RACE reads; one entry per CDR3 protein. The sample holds 800,000 or so distinct CDR3 sequences, roughly 46% seen once. Germline CDR1 and CDR2: SGHRS and YFSETQ. The CDR3 sequence is 13 residues long. Trimming removed 4 bases from V and 8 bases from J, with 10 bases in between. This specimen comes from a study of blood T cells in healthy people across ages. Study findings and constraints: Among T cells, TCR beta diversity per million cells dropped roughly linearly as age rose. Both higher diversity and more naive CD4+ cells marked long-lived donors when set against aged donors.

They isolated at least 7 million PBMCs from each sample. V and J are TRBV5-1 and TRBJ1-6; D is undetermined. Specimen: blood. The receptor was isolated from an elderly man in good health. The CDR3 nucleotides are TGCGCCAGCAGCACCGAACCAGATTCACCCCTCCACTTT. This gives the protein CASSTEPDSPLHF.